This paragraph covers one T cell receptor beta chain sequence. The target antigen is unknown. The sample originates from a study of PD-1 blockade in classical Hodgkin lymphoma. Study-wide points: Similar baseline diversity was found in complete responders and newly diagnosed patients. Nothing has yet pinned down what causes the repertoire differences, possibly disease activity or prior therapy.

Germline CDR1 reads SGDLS; CDR2 reads YYNGEE. The CDR3 is 20 amino acids. J gave up 0 bases and V 0 bases, and 14 bases lay outside the gene matches. Here immunoSEQ multiplex PCR was the method, and the copy in TCRdb shows in-frame clones only, minus some. The sample shows under 30,000 clones, around three quarters of them seen only once. Each and every patient relapsed after autologous stem cell transplantation, and patients got differing brentuximab vedotin exposure. The study purified CD4+ T cells from thawed PBMCs using magnetic negative selection. J is TRBJ1-1 and V is TRBV9; 10 bases are shared with TRBD1. This material consisted of CD4+ T cells from blood, taken at baseline. The receptor's source is a human donor with classical Hodgkin lymphoma. The CDR3 reads CASSVATGTGEVAMNTEAFF. The CDR3, as DNA: TGTGCCAGCAGCGTAGCTACGGGGACAGGGGAAGTCGCTATGAACACTGAAGCTTTCTTT.